This TCR beta chain was profiled in a study of Ad26.COV2.S vaccination and SARS-CoV-2 variants. Overall study results and limits: Higher spike-specific TCR breadth was found in vaccine recipients than in placebo recipients.

A word on this clone: The antigen is not known.

Sequenced by immunoSEQ multiplex PCR; TCRdb stores in-frame clones only, minus some. The table has 180,000 or so clones, about 83% seen once; the top ten hold under 7.5%. The CDR3 runs to 15 residues. With 1 base removed from V and 3 bases from J, the gap between germline ends came to 11 bases. Germline CDR1 SGHDT, CDR2 YYEEEE. The genes are TRBV5-6 and TRBJ1-3, with D possibly matching TRBD1 (6 bases). Sequencing used peripheral blood, obtained after recovery from COVID-19. The source is a human donor who had recovered from COVID-19. The CDR3 coding sequence is TGTGCCAGCAGCTTGCCAACAGGGAATGGAAACACCATATATTTT. Protein: CASSLPTGNGNTIYF.